This T cell receptor (beta chain) was observed in a study of cytomegalovirus exposure and HLA in healthy donors. PCR employed 60 Vbeta and 13 Jbeta primers. The table came from immunoSEQ multiplex PCR; TCRdb's copy has only in-frame clones and leaves some out. Of 100,000 to 150,000 clones listed, 80% are singletons. This clonotype was obtained from a woman aged 40 to 49 in good health and CMV-seronegative. Sequencing was performed on PBMCs.

CDR3 bases: TGTGCCACCAGCAAAGGGGGCCAAGAGACCCAGTACTTC. Translating gives CATSKGGQETQYF. This chain uses TRBV15 with TRBJ2-5, with a possible D match to TRBD1 (6 bases). The CDR3 has 13 residues. Looked up from germline, CDR1 is LNHNV and CDR2 is YYDKDF (reference sequence). The ends were cut back, 4 bases at V and 1 base at J, with 7 bases in the middle.